This T cell receptor (beta chain) was found in a study of response to subunit inactivated influenza vaccine. Findings of the study overall: Researchers suggested that each seasonal influenza vaccination recruits few new T cells.

Each CDR3 protein is one row after TCRdb ran MiXCR on the RT-PCR reads. The data contain under 500,000 distinct CDR3 sequences, over 9.5% of them singletons. Germline CDR1 reads MNHEY; CDR2 reads SVGEGT. V lost 3 bases to trimming and J lost 5 bases; unmatched junction nucleotides: 23. The CDR3 has 21 residues. For this clonotype: Antigen unknown.

Sequencing used PBMCs from blood, obtained about 40 days after vaccination. The V and J genes are TRBV6-2 or TRBV6-3 and TRBJ2-2; the match to TRBD2 covers 8 bases. The source is a man aged 50-60 years who received an inactivated influenza vaccine. CDR3 residues: CASSYISAVLAAYYRTGELFF. CDR3 DNA: TGTGCCAGCAGTTATATCTCGGCAGTACTAGCGGCTTATTATAGGACCGGGGAGCTGTTTTTT.